This T cell receptor (beta chain) emerged from a study of PD-1 blockade in classical Hodgkin lymphoma. Libraries were prepared by immunoSEQ multiplex PCR; TCRdb keeps only in-frame clonotypes and omits some of them. The sample consists of approximately 36,000 clones, more than 65% of them appearing once. The germline CDR1 and CDR2 sequences are SGHNT and YYREEE (reference sequence). The CDR3 loop spans 17 amino acids. V lost 4 bases and J lost 2, with 19 bases in between. Following autologous stem cell transplantation, relapse occurred in every patient, and exposure to brentuximab vedotin varied. This TCR was sampled from a human donor with classical Hodgkin lymphoma. The sequencing used peripheral blood mononuclear cells (PBMCs), collected before the second cycle of nivolumab. The chain has TRBV5-4 and TRBJ1-5; weak D call: TRBD1 (6 bases). Here the CDR3 reads CASSPATGSRGNQPQHF. The CDR3 region has the DNA TGTGCCAGCAGCCCTGCGACAGGCTCACGGGGCAATCAGCCCCAGCATTTT.